The 16 T cell receptor beta chains reported below all come from one sample, sequenced in a study of T cells after yellow fever vaccination. From the 5' RACE reads, TCRdb called clonotypes with MiXCR, one entry per CDR3 protein. The table includes 120,000 to 150,000 distinct CDR3 sequences, about 7.7% detected once. The starting material was CD4+ T cells sorted from PBMCs, obtained 5 days after the yellow fever booster vaccination. The receptor set was obtained from a man under 40 who received the YFV17D yellow fever vaccine.

This clonotype came up many times. The chain recombines TRBV20-1 with TRBJ2-7; a weak D match, TRBD1 (7 bases). The CDR3 runs 15 residues. V lost 4 bases and J 5 bases, leaving 21 bases between the germline ends. Germline values: CDR1 DFQATT, CDR2 SNEGSKA (reference sequence). In DNA, the CDR3 is TGCAGTGCTAACCCCCCAGGGGGGTATAGGAACGAGCAGTACTTC. Protein: CSANPPGGYRNEQYF.

This clonotype has more than one count but fewer than ten. The gene calls are TRBV5-6 and TRBJ2-6; no definite D call. The CDR3 is made up of 14 amino acids. Trimming cost V 4 bases and J 3 bases, with 8 bases left between them. Germline CDR1 and CDR2: SGHDT and YYEEEE. CDR3 loop: CASSPPGGANVLTF. The CDR3 region has the DNA TGTGCCAGCAGCCCGCCGGGTGGGGCCAACGTCCTGACTTTC.

The chain employs TRBV7-2 and TRBJ2-7, with 8 bases that match TRBD2. V was pared by 5 bases and J by 3 bases, with 9 bases of the junction left unmatched. There are 15 residues in the CDR3. Germline CDR1 SGHTA, CDR2 FQGNSA. CDR3 region: CASSVDRLAYYEQYF. The DNA of the CDR3 is TGTGCCAGCAGCGTAGACCGACTAGCGTACTACGAGCAGTACTTC.

The chain employs TRBV24-1 and TRBJ2-6; D assignment may be TRBD1 or TRBD2 (7 bases each). Trimming took off 6 bases at V and 2 bases at J, with 13 bases between the two ends. In germline, CDR1 is KGHDR, CDR2 SFDVKD. The CDR3 has 16 residues. This CDR3 reads CATSPGGAPGANVLTF. The CDR3 DNA follows: TGTGCCACCAGTCCAGGGGGGGCGCCTGGGGCCAACGTCCTGACTTTC.

This clonotype was detected many times. The V and J genes are TRBV30 and TRBJ1-6; D is perhaps TRBD1 (5 bases). V shed 4 bases and J shed 7 bases, with 20 bases lying between them. This CDR3 has 16 amino acids. Germline CDR1 reads GTSNPN; CDR2 reads SVGIG (reference sequence). In DNA form, the CDR3 reads TGTGCCTGGACCTTAGGGACTCAACGACGGAATTCACCCCTCCACTTT. It specifies CAWTLGTQRRNSPLHF.

This clonotype appeared many times. The CDR3 DNA is TGTGCCAGCAGTAAAGGCTCCCAAGAGACCCAGTACTTC. Protein product: CASSKGSQETQYF. The genes are TRBV6-2 or TRBV6-3 and TRBJ2-5, with D hard to call. Germline CDR1 MNHEY, CDR2 SVGEGT. V was clipped by 5 bases and J by 1 base, with 8 bases between them. The CDR3 sequence is 13 residues long.

In this sample, this clonotype turned up many times. This CDR3 is CASSPDPYGYTF. The CDR3 region has the DNA TGTGCCAGCAGCCCCGACCCATATGGCTACACCTTC. The gene calls are TRBV7-9 and TRBJ1-2; D is uncertain. Germline CDR1 and CDR2: SEHNR and FQNEAQ (reference sequence). The CDR3 length is 12 residues. Trimming took off 5 bases at V and 5 bases at J, with 9 bases between the two ends.

This clonotype occurred many times. The genes are TRBV9 and TRBJ2-3; 10 positions match TRBD1. This CDR3 spans 15 amino acids. Germline lookup yields CDR1 SGDLS and CDR2 YYNGEE. V was clipped by 4 bases and J by 6 bases; unmatched bases: 8. The CDR3 nucleotides read TGTGCCAGCAGCCCCCGGGACAGGGGTTCGGATACGCAGTATTTT. It translates to CASSPRDRGSDTQYF.

This clonotype was counted at least ten times. Written as DNA, the CDR3 is TGTGCCAGCAGTTACGGGGGGGTGGAAGAGACCCAGTACTTC. Its protein product is CASSYGGVEETQYF. The rearrangement links TRBV6-5 to TRBJ2-5; 7 bases are a match to TRBD2. With 2 bases clipped from V and 3 bases from J, the junction kept 3 bases outside the gene matches. The CDR3 sequence is 14 residues long. Per the germline V gene, CDR1 is MNHEY and CDR2 is SVGAGI.

This clonotype has at least ten counts. DNA of the CDR3: TGTGCCAGCAGTTACTCCCTTTTTGAGACTAGCGGGACCCACTACAATGAGCAGTTCTTC. Translation: CASSYSLFETSGTHYNEQFF. The chain is built from TRBV6-2 or TRBV6-3 and TRBJ2-1; TRBD2 agrees at 11 bases. The CDR3 loop spans 20 amino acids. After removal of 0 bases from V and 3 bases from J, the junction contained 13 bases not matched to a gene. The germline gives CDR1 MNHEY, CDR2 SVGEGT.

This clonotype was found many times. The genes are TRBV20-1 and TRBJ2-1; D is possibly TRBD2 (5 bases). Looked up from germline, CDR1 is DFQATT and CDR2 is SNEGSKA (reference sequence). This CDR3 is built from 15 residues. The V end lost 3 bases, the J end lost 5 bases, and 17 bases lay between the germline ends. The chain's CDR3 is CSARGKTGRDNEQFF. CDR3 bases: TGCAGTGCTAGGGGGAAAACGGGAAGGGACAATGAGCAGTTCTTC.

This sequence joins TRBV6-5 and TRBJ2-6, with 14 bases that match TRBD2. Germline-derived CDR1 and CDR2 are MNHEY and SVGAGI. The CDR3 runs 14 residues. J gave up 16 bases and V 5 bases, and 7 bases lay outside the gene matches. The CDR3, as DNA: TGTGCCAGCAGTAACGGACTAGCGGGGGGTATTCTGACTTTC. This gives the protein CASSNGLAGGILTF.

Ten or more counts support this clonotype. Mismatch with germline at one junction end may stem from a read error. This chain joins TRBV7-2 and TRBJ2-3, with 8 nucleotides matching TRBD1. The CDR3 extends over 13 amino acids. Germline V lookup: CDR1 SGHTA, CDR2 FQGNSA. CDR3 coding DNA: TGTGCCAGCAGGGCAGGGGGCACCGATACGCAGTATTTT. Amino acid sequence: CASRAGGTDTQYF.

This clonotype was seen repeatedly, ten times or more. The J gene is TRBJ1-2, the V gene TRBV5-1, with 8 bases identical to TRBD1. Germline-derived CDR1 and CDR2 are SGHRS and YFSETQ. This CDR3 is 15 amino acids long. J was trimmed by 4 bases and V by 3 bases; bases with no gene match: 8. CDR3: CASSSPDREAYGYTF. For the CDR3, the DNA is TGCGCCAGCAGCTCTCCGGACAGGGAGGCCTATGGCTACACCTTC. Full variable domain (remainder filled in from reference TRBV5-1 and TRBJ1-2): KAGVTQTPRYLIKTRGQQVTLSCSPISGHRSVSWYQQTPGQGLQFLFEYFSETQRNKGNFPGRFSGRQFSNSRSEMNVSTLELGDSALYLCASSSPDREAYGYTFGSGTRLTVV.

This clonotype has ten or more counts. The gene calls are TRBV29-1 and TRBJ2-5, with a tentative D call TRBD1 (8 bases). CDR1 and CDR2 from the germline V gene are SQVTM and ANQGSEA. V was cut by 4 bases and J by 2 bases, with 17 bases left in between. The CDR3 contains 15 residues. The CDR3 DNA follows: TGCAGCGTTGGAGAACAGGGGGGGTTTCAAGAGACCCAGTACTTC. Translation: CSVGEQGGFQETQYF.

This clonotype was counted between two and nine times. The gene calls are TRBV7-2 and TRBJ2-7; 9 nucleotides agree with TRBD1. V lost 4 bases, J lost 6 bases, and 10 bases stayed unmatched. The germline V gene has CDR1 SGHTA and CDR2 FQGNSA. The CDR3 has 15 residues. CDR3 nucleotide sequence: TGTGCCAGCAGCTCCGCCGGGACAGGGCGGGGCGAGCAGTACTTC. It codes for CASSSAGTGRGEQYF.